Below are 32 T cell receptor beta chains sequenced from a single sample in a study of T cell responses to AZD1222 COVID-19 vaccine. Using immunoSEQ multiplex PCR, the repertoire was profiled, and TCRdb retains in-frame clones only, with some absent. The sample includes about 55,000 clones, nearly 90% of them seen just once. Sequenced here: peripheral blood, sampled on day 0 of AZD1222 vaccination. These receptors originate from an adult in good health.

The rearrangement links TRBV10-3 to TRBJ1-4; 9 bases fit TRBD1. Germline lookup yields CDR1 ENHRY and CDR2 SYGVKD. This CDR3 region has 14 residues. Trimming removed 5 bases from V and 7 bases from J; junction bases left unmatched: 5. CDR3 bases: TGTGCCATCAGTTTTTCGGGACAGGGTGAAAAACTGTTTTTT. This codes for CAISFSGQGEKLFF.

This chain uses TRBV11-2 with TRBJ1-3; D is possibly TRBD1 (6 bases). The germline CDR1 and CDR2 sequences are SGHAT and FQNNGV. V was clipped by 3 bases and J by 8 bases, with 11 bases between them. CDR3 length equals 13 residues. The CDR3 region is CASSLTGGDTIYF. CDR3 bases: TGTGCCAGCAGCTTGACAGGCGGCGACACCATATATTTT.

The chain joins TRBV3-1 (or the pseudogene TRBV3-2) to TRBJ1-2; TRBD1 matches at 11 bases. Trimming took 6 bases from V and 4 from J; bases not matched to a gene: 10. The CDR3 sequence is 16 residues long. Germline assignment: CDR1 LGHDT and CDR2 YNNKEL (reference sequence). The CDR3 loop reads CASSPGQGDGSYGYTF. Here the CDR3 DNA reads TGTGCCAGCAGTCCGGGACAGGGGGATGGGAGCTATGGCTACACCTTC.

This rearrangement joins TRBV6-5 to TRBJ2-7; D gene uncertain. The CDR3 spans 12 residues. CDR1 MNHEY and CDR2 SVGAGI come from the germline V gene. Trimming shortened V by 4 bases and J by 9 bases, and 13 bases separated the two germline ends. The DNA of the CDR3 is TGTGCCAGCAGTTCCCCTACCAGGTTGCAGTACTTC. It is translated as CASSSPTRLQYF.

The chain uses TRBV5-4 and TRBJ1-5; tentative D call: TRBD1 (6 bases). CDR3 length: 16 residues. The germline V and J ends were trimmed by 4 bases and 0 bases, with 14 bases remaining between them. Germline V gives CDR1 SGHNT, CDR2 YYREEE (reference sequence). The CDR3: CASSLGGQNSNQPQHF. Here the CDR3 DNA reads TGTGCCAGCAGCCTCGGAGGACAGAATAGCAATCAGCCCCAGCATTTT.

The chain is built from TRBV30 and TRBJ2-3; D uncertain. V was trimmed by 1 base and J by 6 bases, leaving 8 bases between them. This CDR3 contains 12 residues. Germline CDR1 and CDR2: GTSNPN and SVGIG (reference sequence). The CDR3: CAWSEVPDTQYF. As DNA, the CDR3 is TGTGCCTGGAGTGAAGTTCCGGATACGCAGTATTTT. Filled out from reference TRBV30 and TRBJ2-3, the complete variable domain reads SQTIHQWPATLVQPVGSPLSLECTVEGTSNPNLYWYRQAAGRGLQLLFYSVGIGQISSEVPQNLSASRPQDRQFILSSKKLLLSDSGFYLCAWSEVPDTQYFGPGTRLTVL.

The CDR3 DNA sequence: TGTGCCAGCAGTTTAACAGCCCCAAAACCCGGGGAGCTGTTTTTT. Protein product: CASSLTAPKPGELFF. This chain links TRBV28 with TRBJ2-2; D not resolved. The germline V gene has CDR1 MDHEN and CDR2 SYDVKM. Trimming took 2 bases from V and 6 from J, leaving 13 bases between them. There are 15 residues in the CDR3.

The chain couples TRBV4-2 to TRBJ1-1, with TRBD1 identical over 7 bases. Trimming at V came to 0 bases and at J to 12 bases, leaving 16 bases not matched to a gene. This CDR3 is built from 16 residues. Germline CDR1 LGHNA, CDR2 YNFKEQ. The CDR3 coding sequence is TGTGCCAGCAGCCAAGATATTTCGGTCCGTACAGGGGTGTCTTTCTTT. Translation: CASSQDISVRTGVSFF.

This chain's CDR3 is CASSRSGQLNPYEQYF. CDR3 sequence (DNA): TGTGCCAGCAGTCGATCCGGACAGCTGAACCCCTACGAGCAGTACTTC. The gene calls are TRBV3-1 (or the pseudogene TRBV3-2) and TRBJ2-7; possibly TRBD1 for D (6 bases). V was pared by 6 bases and J by 2 bases, with 20 bases between. Germline V CDR1 and CDR2: LGHDT, YNNKEL (reference sequence). This CDR3 is built from 16 residues.

The chain links TRBV2 to TRBJ1-2; TRBD1 matches at 11 bases. The CDR3 contains 15 residues. Germline-derived CDR1 and CDR2 are SNHLY and FYNNEI. V shed 6 bases and J 5 bases; nucleotides not matched to a gene: 8. CDR3 nucleotide sequence: TGTGCCAGCAGCCCGGGACAGGGGGGGAGGTATGGCTACACCTTC. Amino acids: CASSPGQGGRYGYTF. Based on the CDR3 plus reference TRBV2 and TRBJ1-2, the full variable domain is EPEVTQTPSHQVTQMGQEVILRCVPISNHLYFYWYRQILGQKVEFLVSFYNNEISEKSEIFDDQFSVERPDGSNFTLKIRSTKLEDSAMYFCASSPGQGGRYGYTFGSGTRLTVV.

The V gene is TRBV27, the J gene TRBJ1-1; D is unresolved. Germline values: CDR1 MNHEY, CDR2 SMNVEV (reference sequence). The CDR3 has 15 residues. The V gene lost 0 bases and the J gene lost 5 bases, with 13 bases spanning the gap. The CDR3 here is CASSLSDLLGTEAFF. CDR3 DNA: TGTGCCAGCAGTTTATCAGACCTTCTAGGGACTGAAGCTTTCTTT.

J is TRBJ2-3 and V is TRBV6-1; 7 bases agree with TRBD2. This CDR3 is built from 16 residues. Germline V gene data show CDR1 as MNHNS and CDR2 as SASEGT. J gave up 2 bases and V 2 bases, and 7 bases lay outside the gene matches. The CDR3 region has the DNA TGTGCCAGCAGTGAACGGTGGCGGGGGACCACAGATACGCAGTATTTT. Protein: CASSERWRGTTDTQYF.

This clone was detected only once. The V call is TRBV4-3, the J call TRBJ2-7; maybe TRBD1 (6 bases). This CDR3 is built from 14 residues. The germline CDR1 and CDR2 sequences are LGHNA and YSLEER. The V and J ends lost 4 bases and 0 bases respectively, with 10 bases between them. The CDR3 DNA is TGCGCCAGCAGCCGAGACAGGCGCTCCTACGAGCAGTACTTC. Translation: CASSRDRRSYEQYF.

This clone turned up a few times. This chain uses TRBV2 with TRBJ1-6; a possible D gene is TRBD1 (5 bases). The length of the CDR3 is 15 residues. Trimming shortened V by 5 bases and J by 10 bases, and 18 bases separated the two germline ends. Germline V lookup: CDR1 SNHLY, CDR2 FYNNEI. This CDR3 is CASSLYIPGRSPLHF. CDR3 sequence (DNA): TGTGCCAGCAGTTTATACATTCCAGGGCGATCACCCCTCCACTTT.

The chain links TRBV27 to TRBJ2-7; 8 nucleotides align to TRBD2. This CDR3 has 16 amino acids. Germline V gives CDR1 MNHEY, CDR2 SMNVEV (reference sequence). Trimming removed 3 bases from V and 2 bases from J; junction bases left unmatched: 9. CDR3 sequence (DNA): TGTGCCAGCAGTTTGGCCCGGGGGGGACCGGCCTACGAGCAGTACTTC. This sequence encodes CASSLARGGPAYEQYF.

CDR3 amino acids: CASSLSGVGSNDEQFF. CDR3 sequence (DNA): TGTGCCAGCAGTTTATCTGGGGTAGGATCGAACGATGAGCAGTTCTTC. The chain joins TRBV28 to TRBJ2-1; D is ambiguous. V was trimmed by 1 base and J by 8 bases, leaving 18 bases between them. The CDR3 sequence is 16 residues long. From germline, CDR1 is MDHEN and CDR2 SYDVKM.

The V gene is TRBV19, the J gene TRBJ1-3; D is undetermined. The V end lost 5 bases, the J end lost 0 bases, and 14 bases lay between the germline ends. The germline gives CDR1 LNHDA, CDR2 SQIVND (reference sequence). The CDR3 sequence is 16 residues long. CDR3 sequence (DNA): TGTGCCAGTAGTCATATTACGGGTTACTCTGGAAACACCATATATTTT. Its translation: CASSHITGYSGNTIYF.

The chain couples TRBV21-1 to TRBJ2-7. TRBV21-1 is marked as a pseudogene. The CDR3 is 11 amino acids. The CDR3 protein is CASSSQHEQYF. In nucleotides, the CDR3 is TGTGCCAGCAGCAGCCAGCACGAGCAGTACTTC.

This clone came up a few times. This chain connects TRBV11-2 to TRBJ1-5; TRBD1 matches at 9 bases. Germline CDR1 is SGHAT and CDR2 is FQNNGV. This CDR3 is 19 amino acids long. The junction had 14 bases not matched to a gene; V was cut back by 4 bases and J by 1 base. CDR3 sequence reads: CASSSPQGEQGASNQPQHF. The DNA for the CDR3 is TGTGCCAGCAGCTCACCCCAGGGGGAACAGGGGGCGAGCAATCAGCCCCAGCATTTT.

This clone was seen a few times. The chain combines TRBV3-1 (or the pseudogene TRBV3-2) with TRBJ1-2; TRBD1 agrees at 7 bases. V lost 2 bases and J lost 0; bases outside the gene matches: 9. Germline V CDR1 and CDR2: LGHDT, YNNKEL (reference sequence). CDR3 length: 17 residues. The CDR3, as DNA: TGTGCCAGCAGCCAAACCACACAGGGGACGGCTAACTATGGCTACACCTTC. It encodes CASSQTTQGTANYGYTF.

The CDR3 nucleotides read TGCGCCAGCAGCCAGGGGAAGAACACCGGGGAGCTGTTTTTT. This codes for CASSQGKNTGELFF. The chain joins TRBV4-1 to TRBJ2-2; no definite D call. The germline gives CDR1 MGHRA, CDR2 YSYEKL. V lost 3 bases to trimming and J lost 1 base, with 6 bases between them. CDR3 length equals 14 residues.

The rearrangement links TRBV11-2 to TRBJ2-7; 7 bases align to TRBD1. The CDR3 spans 16 residues. After removal of 5 bases from V and 3 bases from J, the junction contained 13 bases not matched to a gene. Germline-derived CDR1 and CDR2 are SGHAT and FQNNGV. Here the CDR3 DNA reads TGTGCCAGCAGCCCATCCTTAACGGGACAGTTCTACGAGCAGTACTTC. Its translation is CASSPSLTGQFYEQYF.

The chain carries TRBV19 and TRBJ2-3; the match to TRBD2 covers 10 bases. V was clipped by 7 bases and J by 3 bases; unmatched bases: 4. This CDR3 is 14 amino acids long. Germline V gene lookup returns CDR1 LNHDA and CDR2 SQIVND (reference sequence). In nucleotides, the CDR3 is TGTGCCAGTACCCTAGCGGGAGTTACAGATACGCAGTATTTT. It specifies CASTLAGVTDTQYF.

The chain is built from TRBV28 and TRBJ2-5; possible D gene TRBD1, 9 bases. The V and J ends lost 8 bases and 2 bases respectively, with 27 bases between them. CDR1 MDHEN and CDR2 SYDVKM come from the germline V gene. The CDR3 has 18 amino acids. CDR3 bases: TGTGCCAGCCAGAGCGGGGGATTCGGGACAGGGAGTCAAGAGACCCAGTACTTC. Translation: CASQSGGFGTGSQETQYF.

The chain is built from TRBV5-1 and TRBJ2-5; 7 bases agree with TRBD1. There are 16 residues in the CDR3. The germline V gene encodes CDR1 SGHRS and CDR2 YFSETQ. The V segment lost 4 bases and the J segment 1 base; nucleotides outside the gene matches: 10. The CDR3 nucleotides are TGCGCCAGCAGCCTTACGAGACAGGGCAGCCAAGAGACCCAGTACTTC. The encoded protein is CASSLTRQGSQETQYF. The variable domain in full, completed from reference TRBV5-1 and TRBJ2-5, reads KAGVTQTPRYLIKTRGQQVTLSCSPISGHRSVSWYQQTPGQGLQFLFEYFSETQRNKGNFPGRFSGRQFSNSRSEMNVSTLELGDSALYLCASSLTRQGSQETQYFGPGTRLLVL.

The CDR3 spells CASSSDREWNGYTF. As DNA, the CDR3 is TGTGCCAGCAGCTCAGACAGGGAATGGAATGGCTACACCTTC. The J gene is TRBJ1-2, the V gene TRBV7-2; TRBD1 aligns across 7 bases. The V and J ends lost 4 bases and 6 bases, in that order; junction bases with no gene match: 8. The CDR3 loop spans 14 amino acids. CDR1 is SGHTA and CDR2 is FQGNSA in the germline V gene.

The rearrangement uses TRBV9 and TRBJ1-5; no clear D. This CDR3 comprises 15 residues. Germline CDR1 and CDR2: SGDLS and YYNGEE. The V and J ends lost 2 bases and 4 bases respectively, with 13 bases between them. For the CDR3, the DNA is TGTGCCAGCAGCGTTGATCCGGGCCTAAATCAGCCCCAGCATTTT. This codes for CASSVDPGLNQPQHF.

This chain uses TRBV6-5 with TRBJ1-4; D is possibly TRBD1 (5 bases). V was trimmed by 4 bases and J by 5 bases, leaving 14 bases between them. This CDR3 has 15 amino acids. The V gene's germline CDR1 is MNHEY and CDR2 SVGAGI. CDR3 sequence (DNA): TGTGCCAGCAGTTCTCCTCGGGGGGTGAATGAAAAACTGTTTTTT. Amino acid sequence: CASSSPRGVNEKLFF.

This chain joins TRBV9 and TRBJ2-2; D is unresolved. V gave up 6 bases and J gave up 1 base, with 19 bases separating them. The CDR3 covers 17 residues. The germline V gene has CDR1 SGDLS and CDR2 YYNGEE. In DNA, the CDR3 is TGTGCCAGCACCCCTTTCCTAGACGGATTGAACACCGGGGAGCTGTTTTTT. It is translated as CASTPFLDGLNTGELFF. The full variable domain, with the rest looked up from reference TRBV9 and TRBJ2-2, is DSGVTQTPKHLITATGQRVTLRCSPRSGDLSVYWYQQSLDQGLQFLIQYYNGEERAKGNILERFSAQQFPDLHSELNLSSLELGDSALYFCASTPFLDGLNTGELFFGEGSRLTVL.

V usage is TRBV7-2 and J usage is TRBJ2-7; D possibly corresponds to TRBD2 (6 bases). Germline V lookup: CDR1 SGHTA, CDR2 FQGNSA. The V gene lost 1 base and the J gene lost 3 bases, with 13 bases spanning the gap. The CDR3 runs 15 residues. CDR3 loop: CASSLETGGIYEQYF. The CDR3 nucleotides are TGTGCCAGCAGCTTAGAAACAGGAGGGATCTACGAGCAGTACTTC.

In its sample, this clone was seen a few times. The rearrangement uses TRBV20-1 and TRBJ2-1, with D unclear. The CDR3 is made up of 11 amino acids. CDR1 and CDR2 (germline): DFQATT, SNEGSKA (reference sequence). Trimming took off 0 bases at V and 12 bases at J, with 9 bases between the two ends. CDR3 sequence: CSARDYISQFF. CDR3 bases: TGCAGTGCTAGAGACTACATTTCGCAGTTCTTC.

The gene calls are TRBV7-8 and TRBJ1-1; D is uncertain. The CDR3 is 14 residues long. CDR1 and CDR2 (germline): SGHVS, FQNEAQ. V lost 10 bases and J 2 bases, leaving 17 bases between the germline ends. The CDR3 reads CATLEAEYNTEAFF. As DNA, the CDR3 is TGTGCCACCCTGGAGGCGGAGTATAACACTGAAGCTTTCTTT.